The 17 T cell receptor beta chains reported below all come from one sample, sequenced in a study of shared clonotypes between healthy human individuals (dated by TCRdb to the early 2020s). The library was produced with the immunoSEQ multiplex PCR assay. Held by TCRdb, this immuneACCESS table contains in-frame sequences only and omits some clones. Under half of the omission traces to an unresolved V gene where checked; the cause of the rest is unknown. This sample has about 2.1 million clones in its table, and just over 90% of those were observed once. The ten largest account for more than 1.5% of the sample. CD8 naive samples consisted of CD45RO-negative cells that were positively selected for CCR7, yielding a CD45RA+CCR7+ population without TemRA cells. Sequencing was done on a sample of naive CD8+ T cells from PBMCs. The cell subset or site tag for this specimen amounts to: CD45RA+CCR7+. The receptors stem from a man between 18 and 35 years old in good health. Some clones in this sample may be carry-over from other donors' samples.

For this clone: This same CDR3 is encoded by further DNA sequences in the sample. The chain uses TRBV6-5 and TRBJ2-3; D remains ambiguous. In germline, CDR1 is MNHEY, CDR2 SVGAGI. Between the trimmed V and J ends, which lost 8 bases and 3 bases, there was a span of 6 bases. The CDR3 contains 11 residues. As DNA, the CDR3 is TGTGCCAGCCGATCTACAGATACGCAGTATTTT. It codes for CASRSTDTQYF.

V usage is TRBV15 and J usage is TRBJ2-3; D uncertain. Deletions cut 4 bases from V and 5 bases from J, with 16 bases between. The CDR3 totals 15 residues. Per the germline V gene, CDR1 is LNHNV and CDR2 is YYDKDF (reference sequence). CDR3 residues: CATSTKLASGDTQYF. CDR3 bases: TGTGCCACCAGCACCAAGTTGGCGTCGGGAGATACGCAGTATTTT.

The chain links TRBV9 to TRBJ2-1; D not resolved. CDR3 length: 15 amino acids. Looked up from germline, CDR1 is SGDLS and CDR2 is YYNGEE. The V end was cut by 0 bases, the J end by 6 bases, with 13 bases between. The CDR3 reads CASSVGGSWSNEQFF. The CDR3 bases are TGTGCCAGCAGCGTAGGGGGTTCCTGGTCCAATGAGCAGTTCTTC.

This clone was recorded only once. V usage is TRBV27 and J usage is TRBJ1-1; no definite D call. Germline assignment: CDR1 MNHEY and CDR2 SMNVEV (reference sequence). The CDR3 has 16 residues. Trimming took off 0 bases at V and 1 base at J, with 12 bases between the two ends. The DNA of the CDR3 is TGTGCCAGCAGTTTATCCGGTTACACAGCGAACACTGAAGCTTTCTTT. Translation: CASSLSGYTANTEAFF.

This clone appeared a single time. J is TRBJ2-7 and V is TRBV2, with 10 bases matching TRBD2. The CDR3 spans 15 residues. Germline lookup yields CDR1 SNHLY and CDR2 FYNNEI. The ends lost 6 bases at V and 1 base at J; junction bases unmatched: 6. This CDR3 is CASRQGLAASYEQYF. The CDR3 DNA reads TGTGCCAGCAGACAAGGACTAGCGGCGTCCTACGAGCAGTACTTC.

The rearrangement links TRBV5-1 to TRBJ2-7; TRBD1 is a possible D gene (5 bases). Trimming cost V 4 bases and J 5 bases, with 19 bases left between them. Looked up from germline, CDR1 is SGHRS and CDR2 is YFSETQ. The CDR3 length is 15 residues. The CDR3 DNA follows: TGCGCCAGCAGCCCAGGTTGGGGCGGCCTAAACGAGCAGTACTTC. It specifies CASSPGWGGLNEQYF.

This clone appeared a single time. Distinct nucleotide sequences in the sample also encode this CDR3. J is TRBJ1-1 and V is TRBV7-9; D gene unclear. V was shortened by 1 base and J by 0 bases, with 6 bases between the two germline ends. Germline CDR1 reads SEHNR; CDR2 reads FQNEAQ (reference sequence). The CDR3 extends over 14 amino acids. The CDR3 DNA reads as TGTGCCAGCAGCTTAGTTCGGTTGAACACTGAAGCTTTCTTT. It encodes CASSLVRLNTEAFF. The whole variable domain, filled in from reference TRBV7-9 and TRBJ1-1, reads DTGVSQNPRHKITKRGQNVTFRCDPISEHNRLYWYRQTLGQGPEFLTYFQNEAQLEKSRLLSDRFSAERPKGSFSTLEIQRTEQGDSAMYLCASSLVRLNTEAFFGQGTRLTVV.

The chain has TRBV6-1 and TRBJ1-1; the match to TRBD1 covers 9 bases. The CDR3 sequence is 15 residues long. Unmatched junction bases numbered 2, after V lost 3 bases and J lost 0 bases. The germline gives CDR1 MNHNS, CDR2 SASEGT. CDR3 sequence (DNA): TGTGCCAGCAGTGAGGGACAGGGATTGAACACTGAAGCTTTCTTT. Protein: CASSEGQGLNTEAFF.

The V call is TRBV5-6, the J call TRBJ2-3; D is perhaps TRBD2 (6 bases). The CDR3 totals 17 residues. The germline CDR1 and CDR2 sequences are SGHDT and YYEEEE. Trimming shortened V by 4 bases and J by 2 bases, and 20 bases separated the two germline ends. DNA of the CDR3: TGTGCCAGCAGCAGGGAAGGTAGCGGACGGAACACAGATACGCAGTATTTT. Translation gives CASSREGSGRNTDTQYF.

This chain joins TRBV19 and TRBJ2-2; TRBD2 might be the D (5 bases). Deletions cut 6 bases from V and 7 bases from J, with 12 bases between. The CDR3 is made up of 13 amino acids. Germline-derived CDR1 and CDR2 are LNHDA and SQIVND (reference sequence). The CDR3 region has the DNA TGTGCCAGTAGACCTGGGAGTATCGGGGAGCTGTTTTTT. Protein product: CASRPGSIGELFF.

V is TRBV29-1 and J is TRBJ2-7; possible D gene TRBD1, 5 bases. Germline CDR1 is SQVTM and CDR2 is ANQGSEA. The CDR3 runs to 12 residues. V dropped 0 bases and J dropped 6 bases, with 9 bases sitting between them. The CDR3, as DNA: TGCAGCGTTGAAGAGCAGGGCGGCGAGCAGTACTTC. Its protein product is CSVEEQGGEQYF.

In this sample, this clone turned up once. The CDR3 DNA sequence: TGTGCCAGCAGCTACCTGACGGGACAGACGACTCTGGGCACCTTC. Its protein product is CASSYLTGQTTLGTF. This chain connects TRBV16 to TRBJ1-2; 7 bases line up with TRBD1. The germline V gene has CDR1 KGHSY and CDR2 FQNENV. After removal of 5 bases from V and 13 bases from J, the junction contained 19 bases not matched to a gene. CDR3 size: 15 residues.

This chain connects TRBV5-1 to TRBJ2-3, with D hard to call. There are 12 residues in the CDR3. Trimming removed 5 bases at V and 2 bases at J, with 6 bases between. The germline V gene encodes CDR1 SGHRS and CDR2 YFSETQ. CDR3 nucleotides: TGCGCCAGCAGGCAGGACACAGATACGCAGTATTTT. As protein: CASRQDTDTQYF.

The chain joins TRBV27 to TRBJ2-1; 10 bases fit TRBD2. Per germline, CDR1 MNHEY and CDR2 SMNVEV (reference sequence). Germline trimming cut 1 base from V and 4 bases from J; bases unmatched to any gene: 4. This CDR3 is built from 16 residues. The CDR3 region has the DNA TGTGCCAGCAGTTTATTGGCTAGCGGGAGATACAATGAGCAGTTCTTC. As protein: CASSLLASGRYNEQFF.

The J gene is TRBJ1-5, the V gene TRBV27; D may be TRBD1 (5 bases). The ends were cut back, 6 bases at V and 3 bases at J, with 15 bases in the middle. Germline-derived CDR1 and CDR2 are MNHEY and SMNVEV (reference sequence). This CDR3 region has 15 residues. DNA of the CDR3: TGTGCCAGCAGCGAATCGGGACGGTTCAATCAGCCCCAGCATTTT. Residues: CASSESGRFNQPQHF.

This clone was picked up one time. The V gene is TRBV7-2, the J gene TRBJ2-1; possible D gene TRBD2, 5 bases. The CDR3 totals 14 residues. Per germline, CDR1 SGHTA and CDR2 FQGNSA. Trimming shortened V by 3 bases and J by 7 bases, and 13 bases separated the two germline ends. The CDR3 coding sequence is TGTGCCAGCAGCTTGTTGAGGGAAGGGAATGAGCAGTTCTTC. Its translation: CASSLLREGNEQFF.

The rearrangement links TRBV15 to TRBJ1-2; 10 positions agree with TRBD1. This CDR3 is built from 19 residues. The junction had 13 bases not matched to a gene; V was cut back by 3 bases and J by 0 bases. Germline V gene data show CDR1 as LNHNV and CDR2 as YYDKDF (reference sequence). CDR3 sequence: CATSREPGQGSRSNYGYTF. CDR3 DNA: TGTGCCACCAGCAGGGAACCGGGACAGGGGTCGCGCTCTAACTATGGCTACACCTTC.